These T cell receptor beta chains were read from a single sample in a study of control samples from healthy donors and cancer patients. Using immunoSEQ multiplex PCR, the repertoire was profiled, and TCRdb retains in-frame clones only, with some absent. The sample carries around 150,000 clones, 96% recorded once. Sequencing input: blood. The receptors shown here come from a woman aged 25 to 39 in good health. Both conserved end residues are trimmed from each CDR3.

j_call,v_call,cdr3_aa
TRBJ2-7,TRBV6-5,ASSYPGQGVYEQY
TRBJ2-1,TRBV27,ASRLTTVPRGPYNEQF
TRBJ1-1,TRBV27,ASSPDRGFEAF
TRBJ2-3,TRBV7-2,ASSFSGSTETQY
TRBJ2-7,TRBV6-6,ASSYDLGGAGYEQY
TRBJ2-1,TRBV5-1,ASSLEGNSYNEQF
TRBJ2-7,TRBV18,ASSPGFEQY
TRBJ1-1,TRBV7-9,ATSDLPNTEAF
TRBJ1-1,TRBV5-1,ASRTGQTNTEAF
TRBJ2-1,TRBV5-4,ASSFLAGGLEQF
TRBJ2-6,TRBV6-5,GTRSGANVLT
TRBJ1-5,TRBV12-3/TRBV12-4,ASSGQLGRPQH
TRBJ1-5,TRBV4-2,ASSNTGKSNQPQH
TRBJ1-5,TRBV28,ASSLNSGGLNNQPQH
TRBJ1-1,TRBV3-1/TRBV3-2,ASSQVVTGQTEAF
TRBJ1-4,TRBV3-1/TRBV3-2,ASSRGTAEKLF
TRBJ2-2,TRBV7-9,ASRPPPGKRPSAGELF
TRBJ1-1,TRBV6-2/TRBV6-3,ASSLGREAF
TRBJ2-5,TRBV5-4,ASSLWLASLDTAKTQY
TRBJ2-3,TRBV7-9,ASILGIETLPPDTQY